The T cell receptor beta chain described here comes from a study of cytomegalovirus exposure and HLA in healthy donors. At the level of the study: A prior analysis found 117 million unique TCR beta sequences from around 180 million T cells. HLA-typed donors were the source of approximately 85 million unique TCRs held in an early data release. Study outcomes and limitations: Researchers counted around 160 TCR beta chains as cytomegalovirus-associated. For most subjects, TCR beta sequences were reported to predict HLA-A and HLA-B alleles with accuracy.

V was clipped by 6 bases and J by 3 bases; unmatched bases: 4. Germline values: CDR1 SEHNR, CDR2 FQNEAQ (reference sequence). The CDR3 has 14 amino acids. In the PCR, 60 Vbeta and 13 Jbeta primers were used. Clones were sequenced by immunoSEQ multiplex PCR, and TCRdb holds only the in-frame ones, with some missing. Of nearly 110,000 clones detected, roughly 80% appear once; the ten largest clones hold about 2.2%. This clone was picked up one time. No antigen is known for it. Sequenced material: PBMCs. The receptor was isolated from a man aged 30 to 45 in good health and CMV-seronegative. This chain connects TRBV7-9 to TRBJ2-2; TRBD1 aligns across 7 bases. Here the CDR3 reads CASSPTGDTGELFF. The DNA of the CDR3 is TGTGCCAGCAGTCCAACAGGGGACACCGGGGAGCTGTTTTTT.